This passage covers 22 T cell receptor beta chains from one sample sequenced in a study of shared clonotypes between healthy human individuals. Generated by immunoSEQ multiplex PCR, the TCRdb table keeps only in-frame clones and is missing some. The sample shows under 120,000 clones, roughly 66% of them seen only once. Sample: memory CD8+ T cells sorted from blood. Subset: CD45RO+ cells pooled with CCR7-negative TemRA cells. The receptors originated from a woman younger than 45 in good health.

This sequence joins TRBV15 and TRBJ2-5; D possibly corresponds to TRBD1 (6 bases). CDR1 is LNHNV, CDR2 YYDKDF, per germline (reference sequence). The CDR3 is made up of 17 amino acids. The V gene lost 1 base and the J gene lost 4 bases, with 19 bases spanning the gap. CDR3 DNA: TGTGCCACCAGCAGAGTGGTGGGACATACAGGGAGAGAGACCCAGTACTTC. Translated: CATSRVVGHTGRETQYF.

This chain uses TRBV15 with TRBJ2-7; 9 bases line up with TRBD1. This CDR3 is built from 16 residues. CDR1 is LNHNV and CDR2 is YYDKDF in the germline V gene (reference sequence). Losses at the gene ends were 1 base for V and 3 bases for J; bases not matched to a gene: 7. CDR3 DNA: TGTGCCACCAGCAGAGTTGGGGACAGGGTTATCTACGAGCAGTACTTC. It codes for CATSRVGDRVIYEQYF.

The rearrangement links TRBV27 to TRBJ2-1; D unclear. The germline gives CDR1 MNHEY, CDR2 SMNVEV (reference sequence). The V end was cut by 6 bases, the J end by 4 bases, with 4 bases between. The CDR3 extends over 11 amino acids. The CDR3 is CASSEYNEQFF. In nucleotides, the CDR3 is TGTGCCAGCAGCGAGTACAATGAGCAGTTCTTC.

The chain couples TRBV28 to TRBJ1-1, with TRBD1 matching 7 bases. With 3 bases clipped from V and 4 bases from J, the junction kept 11 bases outside the gene matches. Germline CDR1 and CDR2: MDHEN and SYDVKM. The length of the CDR3 is 16 residues. The CDR3 region has the DNA TGTGCCAGCAGTTTTGGGCCCTACAGGGGAGGCACTGAAGCTTTCTTT. This translates into CASSFGPYRGGTEAFF. Full variable domain (outside the CDR3, taken from reference TRBV28 and TRBJ1-1): DVKVTQSSRYLVKRTGEKVFLECVQDMDHENMFWYRQDPGLGLRLIYFSYDVKMKEKGDIPEGYSVSREKKERFSLILESASTNQTSMYLCASSFGPYRGGTEAFFGQGTRLTVV.

The V and J genes are TRBV19 and TRBJ2-1, with a possible D match to TRBD2 (5 bases). This CDR3 contains 15 residues. Germline V gene data show CDR1 as LNHDA and CDR2 as SQIVND (reference sequence). V was pared by 3 bases and J by 3 bases, with 12 bases between. The CDR3 nucleotides are TGTGCCAGTAGTATCCTCCAACTAGACTACAATGAGCAGTTCTTC. Translating it yields CASSILQLDYNEQFF.

The J gene is TRBJ2-3, the V gene TRBV10-3; 7 positions agree with TRBD2. Germline trimming cut 3 bases from V and 2 bases from J; bases unmatched to any gene: 5. The CDR3 is made up of 15 amino acids. CDR1 ENHRY and CDR2 SYGVKD come from the germline V gene. CDR3 amino acids: CAISEKGLLTDTQYF. CDR3 DNA: TGTGCCATCAGTGAAAAGGGACTACTCACAGATACGCAGTATTTT.

In this sample, this clone turned up a few times. This chain links TRBV6-1 with TRBJ2-1; 11 bases match TRBD2. V was pared by 7 bases and J by 4 bases, with 6 bases of the junction left unmatched. Per germline, CDR1 MNHNS and CDR2 SASEGT. The CDR3 totals 15 residues. The CDR3 DNA follows: TGTGCCAGCAAGGTAGGGACTAGCGGATACAATGAGCAGTTCTTC. Translated, it gives CASKVGTSGYNEQFF.

In its sample, this clone was seen once. A far more abundant clone sits one base away, making this likely a read error. This rearrangement joins TRBV15 to TRBJ1-4, with D possibly TRBD1 on 6 matching bases. Germline V gene lookup returns CDR1 LNHNV and CDR2 YYDKDF (reference sequence). This CDR3 spans 16 amino acids. Trimming removed 4 bases at V and 8 bases at J, with 20 bases between. The CDR3 spells CATSTAQGQRGEKLFF. As DNA, the CDR3 is TGTGCCACCAGCACTGCGCAAGGACAGAGAGGCGAAAAACTGTTTTTT.

The CDR3 DNA reads TGCGCCAGCAGTCCGGGACGGGAAAAAATGAACACTGAAGCTTTCTTT. This sequence encodes CASSPGREKMNTEAFF. The V call is TRBV23-1, the J call TRBJ1-1; the D gene is possibly TRBD1 (5 bases). TRBV23-1 counts as an open reading frame of uncertain function. The ends were cut back, 4 bases at V and 0 bases at J, with 15 bases in the middle. The CDR3 is 16 amino acids.

The rearrangement links TRBV27 to TRBJ1-1; D unresolved. The germline gives CDR1 MNHEY, CDR2 SMNVEV (reference sequence). The CDR3 length is 14 residues. Trimming pared 3 bases from V and 0 bases from J, leaving 8 bases between. The CDR3 coding sequence is TGTGCCAGCAGTTTTTGGCCGGTGAACACTGAAGCTTTCTTT. Amino acids: CASSFWPVNTEAFF.

The chain is built from TRBV7-2 and TRBJ2-7; 7 nucleotides line up with TRBD2. The germline CDR1 and CDR2 sequences are SGHTA and FQGNSA. V was clipped by 2 bases and J by 3 bases; unmatched bases: 1. The CDR3 is 13 amino acids. The CDR3: CASSLREGYEQYF. DNA of the CDR3: TGTGCCAGCAGCTTAAGGGAGGGCTACGAGCAGTACTTC.

For this clone: The identical CDR3 is also encoded by other nucleotide sequences in the sample. In DNA form, the CDR3 reads TGTGCCAGCAGTGTTACTAGCGGGAGGGAAGAGACCCAGTACTTC. Amino acids: CASSVTSGREETQYF. This rearrangement joins TRBV2 to TRBJ2-5; TRBD2 matches 13 bases. There are 15 residues in the CDR3. CDR1 and CDR2 from the germline V gene are SNHLY and FYNNEI. The trim removed 4 bases at V and 3 bases at J, leaving 2 bases unmatched.

The J gene is TRBJ2-1, the V gene TRBV5-4; D gene uncertain. The V end was cut by 5 bases, the J end by 4 bases, with 16 bases between. From germline, CDR1 is SGHNT and CDR2 YYREEE (reference sequence). CDR3 length equals 15 residues. For the CDR3, the DNA is TGTGCCAGCAGTCCTGGCCCTAAACCATACAATGAGCAGTTCTTC. This gives the protein CASSPGPKPYNEQFF.

In its sample, this clone was seen a few times. The chain has TRBV6-5 and TRBJ2-1; D gene unclear. The germline V gene encodes CDR1 MNHEY and CDR2 SVGAGI. The CDR3 runs 13 residues. The germline V and J ends were trimmed by 5 bases and 0 bases, with 5 bases remaining between them. This CDR3 reads CASSLDSYNEQFF. The CDR3 DNA reads TGTGCCAGCAGTCTGGACTCCTACAATGAGCAGTTCTTC.

The rearrangement joins TRBV28 to TRBJ1-1, with 7 bases identical to TRBD1. The germline CDR1 and CDR2 sequences are MDHEN and SYDVKM. V lost 2 bases, J lost 4 bases, and 4 bases stayed unmatched. The length of the CDR3 is 14 residues. The CDR3 coding sequence is TGTGCCAGCAGTTTAGTGTCAGGGGGCACTGAAGCTTTCTTT. Amino acid sequence: CASSLVSGGTEAFF.

Comments on this clone: Because it lacks the conserved phenylalanine or tryptophan at the end, this CDR3 is likely a read error. It is unclear where the CDR3 begins or ends on the DNA, so no DNA is shown, and the CDR3 is as TCRdb lists it. The chain joins TRBV2 to TRBJ2-7; the tabulated D call, TRBD1, remains unverified against the DNA. Both ends counted, the CDR3 spans 10 residues. Germline V gene sequence: CDR1 SNHLY, CDR2 FYNNEI. The CDR3: CASSAGTNLS.

Of note for this clone: Different DNA sequences within this sample yield the same CDR3. The rearrangement uses TRBV4-2 and TRBJ2-4; 10 positions match TRBD2. V was pared by 1 base and J by 0 bases, with 0 bases of the junction left unmatched. CDR1 LGHNA and CDR2 YNFKEQ come from the germline V gene. The length of the CDR3 is 16 residues. CDR3 in amino acids: CASSQGLAGAKNIQYF. The CDR3 bases are TGTGCCAGCAGCCAAGGACTAGCGGGAGCCAAAAACATTCAGTACTTC.

The J gene is TRBJ2-7, the V gene TRBV10-3; 8 bases map to TRBD2. The CDR3 is 16 residues long. With 1 base clipped from V and 3 bases from J, the junction kept 8 bases outside the gene matches. In germline, CDR1 is ENHRY, CDR2 SYGVKD. CDR3 protein: CAISEWLAGTLYEQYF. Written as DNA, the CDR3 is TGTGCCATCAGTGAGTGGTTAGCGGGAACTCTCTACGAGCAGTACTTC.

V usage is TRBV7-6 and J usage is TRBJ2-3, with TRBD1 as a possible D gene (6 bases). CDR3 length equals 16 residues. V was pared by 4 bases and J by 1 base, with 15 bases between. Germline-derived CDR1 and CDR2 are SGHVS and FNYEAQ. The CDR3 nucleotides read TGTGCCAGCAGCTCCCGGACAGTAAGGGGCACAGATACGCAGTATTTT. This translates into CASSSRTVRGTDTQYF.

The gene calls are TRBV14 and TRBJ2-5; 12 nucleotides agree with TRBD2. The DNA end is more similar to TRBJ2-7, so the J call may be wrong. The CDR3 extends over 17 amino acids. CDR1 and CDR2 (germline): SGHDN, FVKESK. The CDR3 loop is CASSRDVGLAGTYEQYF. The CDR3 bases are TGTGCCAGCAGCCGAGACGTCGGACTAGCGGGAACCTACGAGCAGTACTTC.

This rearrangement joins TRBV28 to TRBJ2-7; 8 positions match TRBD1. J lost 4 bases, V lost 7 bases, and 12 bases had no gene match. This CDR3 is 15 amino acids long. Germline V gene sequence: CDR1 MDHEN, CDR2 SYDVKM. CDR3 region: CASNRRDRGLYEQYF. The CDR3 nucleotides are TGTGCCAGCAACCGCCGAGACAGGGGATTATACGAGCAGTACTTC.

This clone was counted between two and nine times. The V gene is TRBV19, the J gene TRBJ2-2; D perhaps matches TRBD1 (6 bases). V lost 6 bases and J 6 bases, leaving 11 bases between the germline ends. This CDR3 has 13 residues. Germline V gene data show CDR1 as LNHDA and CDR2 as SQIVND (reference sequence). Here the CDR3 reads CASRHTGPGELFF. In nucleotides, the CDR3 is TGTGCCAGTAGACACACAGGGCCCGGGGAGCTGTTTTTT.